Sequencing of this T cell receptor beta chain was carried out in a study of blood T cell repertoires in COVID-19. Looking at the study overall: The United States, Italy and Spain provided the acute and convalescent COVID-19 samples. Nucleic acid was either cDNA or gDNA, and it came from T cells, B-cell-depleted T cells, or PBMCs.

Original analysis: Reference gene primers were amplified, and this amplification served to estimate nucleated cell counts. Profiling relied on immunoSEQ multiplex PCR, and the TCRdb table lists in-frame clones only, not all of them. V and J calls plus clone size are reproduced from that table; the DNA served to infer D and trimming. The sample lists 300,000 to 400,000 clones; 80% to 90% were seen once. The V end was cut by 0 bases, the J end by 7 bases, with 16 bases between. The CDR3 runs to 15 residues. Germline assignment: CDR1 LGHDT and CDR2 YNNKEL (reference sequence). The specimen sequenced was peripheral blood. The source is a woman aged 45 to 65 who had recovered from COVID-19. V is TRBV3-1 (or the pseudogene TRBV3-2) and J is TRBJ2-7; possible D gene TRBD2, 5 bases. CDR3 nucleotides: TGTGCCAGCAGCCAAGATTCCACTAGTCCCGTTGAGCAGTACTTC. This encodes CASSQDSTSPVEQYF.